This T cell receptor (beta chain) appears in the sequencing data of a study of blood T cell repertoires in COVID-19. From germline, CDR1 is MNHNS and CDR2 SASEGT. The J segment lost 3 bases and the V segment lost 2 bases, leaving 9 bases of the junction unmatched. There are 17 residues in the CDR3. Original methodology: Estimated nucleated cell counts came from reference gene primer amplification. TCRdb keeps only in-frame clones here, not all; method: immunoSEQ multiplex PCR. The V and J calls and clone size were taken over from that table, and D and trimming were inferred from the DNA. The profile covers about 280,000 clones, with around 91% appearing a single time and 1.7% taken by the ten largest.

Sequenced material: PBMCs or T cells enriched from blood (not recorded which). This TCR was sampled from a woman aged 18 to 35 with acute COVID-19. The chain recombines TRBV6-1 with TRBJ1-5; 8 bases agree with TRBD1. DNA of the CDR3: TGTGCCAGCAGTGAAAAGGACAGGGTAATTTTCAATCAGCCCCAGCATTTT. Translated: CASSEKDRVIFNQPQHF.